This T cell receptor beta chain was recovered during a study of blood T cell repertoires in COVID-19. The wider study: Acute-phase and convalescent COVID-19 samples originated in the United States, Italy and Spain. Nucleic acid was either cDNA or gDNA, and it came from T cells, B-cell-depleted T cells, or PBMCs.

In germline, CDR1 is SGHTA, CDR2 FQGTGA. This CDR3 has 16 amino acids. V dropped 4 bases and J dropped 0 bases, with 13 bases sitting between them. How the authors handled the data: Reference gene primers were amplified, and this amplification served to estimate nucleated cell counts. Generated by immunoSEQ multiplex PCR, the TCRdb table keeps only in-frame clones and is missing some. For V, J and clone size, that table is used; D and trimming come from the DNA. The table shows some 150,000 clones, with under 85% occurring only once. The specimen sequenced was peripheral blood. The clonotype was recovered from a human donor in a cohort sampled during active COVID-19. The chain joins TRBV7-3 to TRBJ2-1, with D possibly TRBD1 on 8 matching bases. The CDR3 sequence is CASSSGGGSSYNEQFF. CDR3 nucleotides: TGTGCCAGCAGCTCAGGGGGCGGGAGCTCCTACAATGAGCAGTTCTTC.